Sequencing of this T cell receptor beta chain was carried out in a study of blood T cell repertoires in COVID-19. Per the study methods: The authors estimated nucleated cell counts from reference gene primer amplification. Generated by immunoSEQ multiplex PCR, the TCRdb table keeps only in-frame clones and is missing some. The D gene and trimming were derived from the DNA, and the V and J assignments and clone size from that table. The sample has approximately 190,000 clones, 83% seen once. This clone has just one count. Source material: peripheral blood. The receptor's source is a woman aged 40 to 50 with acute or convalescent COVID-19.

The CDR3 spells CASSYTDGRTYEQYF. In DNA form, the CDR3 reads TGTGCCAGCAGTTACACCGATGGGCGAACCTACGAGCAGTACTTC. The chain uses TRBV6-5 and TRBJ2-7; no reliable D call. This CDR3 is 15 amino acids long. Trimming left V 2 bases short and J 2 bases short, with 13 bases between. Looked up from germline, CDR1 is MNHEY and CDR2 is SVGAGI.